This T cell receptor (beta chain) emerged from a study of beta chain features in type 1 diabetes. Across the study: Cell yields, gender and age were similar in healthy donors and patients.

All of the isolated RNA was reverse transcribed, so expressed TCRB transcripts were sequenced. It was found that naive, central memory and regulatory T cell samples averaged about 3.57 million reads. Generated by immunoSEQ multiplex PCR, the TCRdb table keeps only in-frame clones and is missing some. The table records around 300,000 clones, around 7.3% of them present only once. As regards this clone: As yet, its antigen is unknown.

Overall study findings and caveats: The analysis here could not establish whether HLA type shapes TCRB rearrangement. Among all four CD4+ subsets, Type 1 diabetes patients had TCRB CDR3s that were moderately but significantly shorter.

This CDR3 is 14 amino acids long. V was shortened by 3 bases and J by 4 bases, with 12 bases between the two germline ends. From germline, CDR1 is LNHDA and CDR2 SQIVND (reference sequence). The V call is TRBV19, the J call TRBJ1-2; D is perhaps TRBD1 (6 bases). The source is a woman younger than 30 in good health. The sequenced material came from central memory CD4+ T cells from blood. CDR3 protein: CASSIPGQPYGYTF. DNA of the CDR3: TGTGCCAGTAGTATCCCCGGACAGCCCTATGGCTACACCTTC.